This entry features one T cell receptor (beta chain) sequence. Its antigen is unknown. The sample contains more than one DNA sequence encoding this CDR3. Sequencing used immunoSEQ multiplex PCR; TCRdb keeps in-frame clones, though not all of them. This repertoire shows over 2 million clones, about 95% found once; its top ten account for 0.13%. The data originate from a study of shared clonotypes between healthy human individuals. Overall study results and limits: On the whole, naive subsets had larger estimated richness than memory subsets had.

This TCR derives from a man aged 18 to 30 in good health. Sequencing was performed on naive CD4+ T cells sorted from blood. Subset reported: CD45RA+ positively selected.

The DNA of the CDR3 is TGTGCCAGCTCACCCGGAAGGGATACGCAGTATTTT. Its translation is CASSPGRDTQYF. The rearrangement links TRBV18 to TRBJ2-3; no definite D call. This CDR3 has 12 residues. Trimming stripped 3 bases from V and 6 bases from J, with 7 bases between. Germline CDR1 reads KGHSH; CDR2 reads LQKENI.